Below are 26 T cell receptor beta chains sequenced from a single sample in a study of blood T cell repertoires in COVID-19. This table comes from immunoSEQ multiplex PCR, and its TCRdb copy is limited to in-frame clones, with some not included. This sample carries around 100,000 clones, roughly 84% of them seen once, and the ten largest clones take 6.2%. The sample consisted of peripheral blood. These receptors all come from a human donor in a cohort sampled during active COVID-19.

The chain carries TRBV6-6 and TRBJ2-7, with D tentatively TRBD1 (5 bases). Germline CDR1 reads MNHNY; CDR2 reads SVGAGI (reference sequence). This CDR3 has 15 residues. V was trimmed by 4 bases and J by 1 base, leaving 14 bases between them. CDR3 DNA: TGTGCCAGCAGTTCCCCCAGGGATCGGTCCTACGAGCAGTACTTC. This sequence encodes CASSSPRDRSYEQYF.

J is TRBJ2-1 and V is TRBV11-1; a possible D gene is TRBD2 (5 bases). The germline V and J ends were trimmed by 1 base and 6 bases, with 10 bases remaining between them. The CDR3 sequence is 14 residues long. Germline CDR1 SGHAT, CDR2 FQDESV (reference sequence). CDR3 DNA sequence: TGTGCCAGCAGCTTAGAAAGCGGCCCCAATGAGCAGTTCTTC. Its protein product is CASSLESGPNEQFF.

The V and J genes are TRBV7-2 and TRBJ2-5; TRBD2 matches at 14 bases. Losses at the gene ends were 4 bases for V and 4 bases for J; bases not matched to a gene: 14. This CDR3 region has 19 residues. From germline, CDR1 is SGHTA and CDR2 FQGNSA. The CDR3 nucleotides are TGTGCCAGCAGCTCCACCGGACTAGCGGGGGGAAAGGAGGGAGAGACCCAGTACTTC. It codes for CASSSTGLAGGKEGETQYF.

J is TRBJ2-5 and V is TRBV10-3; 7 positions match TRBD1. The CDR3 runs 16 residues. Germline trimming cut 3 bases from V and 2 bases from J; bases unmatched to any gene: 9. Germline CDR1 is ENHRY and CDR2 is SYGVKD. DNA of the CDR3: TGTGCCATCAGTGAATCGAAGGGACAGTTACAAGAGACCCAGTACTTC. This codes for CAISESKGQLQETQYF.

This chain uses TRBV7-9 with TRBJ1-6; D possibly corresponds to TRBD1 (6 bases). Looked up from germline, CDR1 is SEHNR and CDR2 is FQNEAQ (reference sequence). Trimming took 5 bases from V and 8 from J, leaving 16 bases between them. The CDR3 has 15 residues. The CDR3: CASSPPGGADSPLHF. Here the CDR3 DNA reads TGTGCCAGCAGCCCCCCGGGGGGCGCGGATTCACCCCTCCACTTT.

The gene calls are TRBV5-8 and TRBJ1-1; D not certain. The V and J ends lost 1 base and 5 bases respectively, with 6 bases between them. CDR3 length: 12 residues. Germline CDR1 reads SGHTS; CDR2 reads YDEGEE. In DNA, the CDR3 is TGTGCCAGCAGCTTGTCGGGAACTGAAGCTTTCTTT. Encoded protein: CASSLSGTEAFF. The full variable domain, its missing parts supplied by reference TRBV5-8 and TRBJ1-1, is EAGVTQSPTHLIKTRGQQATLRCSPISGHTSVYWYQQALGLGLQFLLWYDEGEERNRGNFPPRFSGRQFPNYSSELNVNALELEDSALYLCASSLSGTEAFFGQGTRLTVV.

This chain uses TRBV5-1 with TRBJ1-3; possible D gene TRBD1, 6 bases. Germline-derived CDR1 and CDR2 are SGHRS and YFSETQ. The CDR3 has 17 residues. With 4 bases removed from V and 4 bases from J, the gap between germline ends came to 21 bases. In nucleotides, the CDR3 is TGCGCCAGCAGCGCGCAACATACAGGGTCCGTCGGAAACACCATATATTTT. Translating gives CASSAQHTGSVGNTIYF.

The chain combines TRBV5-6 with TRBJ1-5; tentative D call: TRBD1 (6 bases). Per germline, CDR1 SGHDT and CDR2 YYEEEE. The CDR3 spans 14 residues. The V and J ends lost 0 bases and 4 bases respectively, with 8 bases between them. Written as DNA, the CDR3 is TGTGCCAGCAGCTTGGTGGGGGCGAATCAGCCCCAGCATTTT. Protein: CASSLVGANQPQHF.

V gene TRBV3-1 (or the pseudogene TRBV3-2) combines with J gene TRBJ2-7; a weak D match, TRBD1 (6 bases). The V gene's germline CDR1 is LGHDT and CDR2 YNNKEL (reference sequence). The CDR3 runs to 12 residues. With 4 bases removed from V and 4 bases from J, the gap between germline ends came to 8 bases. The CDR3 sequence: CASSLGGYEQYF. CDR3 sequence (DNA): TGTGCCAGCAGCCTAGGGGGATACGAGCAGTACTTC.

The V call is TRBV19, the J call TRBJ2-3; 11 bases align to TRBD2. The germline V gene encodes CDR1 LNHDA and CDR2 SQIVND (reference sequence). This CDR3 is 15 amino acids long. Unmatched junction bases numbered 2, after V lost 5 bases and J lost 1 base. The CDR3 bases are TGTGCCAGTAGTGAGACTAGCGGGGGCACAGATACGCAGTATTTT. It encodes CASSETSGGTDTQYF.

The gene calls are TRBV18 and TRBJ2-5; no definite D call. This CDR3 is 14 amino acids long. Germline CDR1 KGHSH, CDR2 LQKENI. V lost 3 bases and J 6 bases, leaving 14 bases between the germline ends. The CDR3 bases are TGTGCCAGCTCACCTTCCGGCCAGGCCCAGACCCAGTACTTC. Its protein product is CASSPSGQAQTQYF.

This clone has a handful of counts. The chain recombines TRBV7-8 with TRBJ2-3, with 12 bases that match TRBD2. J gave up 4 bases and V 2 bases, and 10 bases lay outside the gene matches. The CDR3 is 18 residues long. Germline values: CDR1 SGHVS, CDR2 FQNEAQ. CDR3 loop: CASSLRLAGGDVSDTQYF. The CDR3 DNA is TGTGCCAGCAGCTTACGCCTAGCGGGGGGGGACGTTTCAGATACGCAGTATTTT. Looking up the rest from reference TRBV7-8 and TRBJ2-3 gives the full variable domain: GAGVSQSPRYKVAKRGQDVALRCDPISGHVSLFWYQQALGQGPEFLTYFQNEAQLDKSGLPSDRFFAERPEGSVSTLKIQRTQQEDSAVYLCASSLRLAGGDVSDTQYFGPGTRLTVL.

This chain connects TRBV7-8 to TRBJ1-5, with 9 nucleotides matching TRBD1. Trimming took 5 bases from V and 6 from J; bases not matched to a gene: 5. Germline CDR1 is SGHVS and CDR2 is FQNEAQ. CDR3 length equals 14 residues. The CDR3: CASSGTGFVQPQHF. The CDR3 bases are TGTGCCAGCAGCGGGACAGGGTTTGTTCAGCCCCAGCATTTT.

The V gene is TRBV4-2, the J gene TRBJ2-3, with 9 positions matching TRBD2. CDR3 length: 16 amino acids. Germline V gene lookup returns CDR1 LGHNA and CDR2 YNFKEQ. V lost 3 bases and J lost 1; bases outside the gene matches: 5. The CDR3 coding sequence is TGTGCCAGCAGCCAGTCCCCTAGCGGGGGCACAGATACGCAGTATTTT. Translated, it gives CASSQSPSGGTDTQYF.

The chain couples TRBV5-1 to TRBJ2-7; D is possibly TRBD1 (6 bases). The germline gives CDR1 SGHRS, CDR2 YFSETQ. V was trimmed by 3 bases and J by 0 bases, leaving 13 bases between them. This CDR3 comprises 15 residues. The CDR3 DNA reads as TGCGCCAGCAGCTCAACGACAGGTCTCTCCTACGAGCAGTACTTC. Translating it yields CASSSTTGLSYEQYF. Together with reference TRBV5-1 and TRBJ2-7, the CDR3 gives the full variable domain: KAGVTQTPRYLIKTRGQQVTLSCSPISGHRSVSWYQQTPGQGLQFLFEYFSETQRNKGNFPGRFSGRQFSNSRSEMNVSTLELGDSALYLCASSSTTGLSYEQYFGPGTRLTVT.

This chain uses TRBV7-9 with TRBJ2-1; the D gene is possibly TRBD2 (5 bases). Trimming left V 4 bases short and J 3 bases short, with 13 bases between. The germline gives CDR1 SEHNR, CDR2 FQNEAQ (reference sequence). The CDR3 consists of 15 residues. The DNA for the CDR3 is TGTGCCAGCAGCTCCTCGGACTCCTACTACAATGAGCAGTTCTTC. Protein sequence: CASSSSDSYYNEQFF.

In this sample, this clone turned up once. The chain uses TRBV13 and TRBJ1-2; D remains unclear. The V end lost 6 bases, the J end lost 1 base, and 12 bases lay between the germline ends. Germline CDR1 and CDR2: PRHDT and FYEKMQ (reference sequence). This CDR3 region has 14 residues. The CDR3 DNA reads TGTGCCAGCAGTCGGAACAGAAATAACTATGGCTACACCTTC. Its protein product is CASSRNRNNYGYTF.

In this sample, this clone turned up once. The CDR3, as DNA: TGTGCCACCAGCAGAGGCGGAGAATGGTACGAGCAGTACTTC. Encoded protein: CATSRGGEWYEQYF. The rearrangement joins TRBV15 to TRBJ2-7; D not certain. Germline-derived CDR1 and CDR2 are LNHNV and YYDKDF (reference sequence). With 1 base removed from V and 4 bases from J, the gap between germline ends came to 11 bases. This CDR3 spans 14 amino acids.

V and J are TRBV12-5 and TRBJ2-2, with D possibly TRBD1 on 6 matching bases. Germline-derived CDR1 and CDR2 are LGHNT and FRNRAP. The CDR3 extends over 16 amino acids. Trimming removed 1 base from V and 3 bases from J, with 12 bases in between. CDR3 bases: TGTGCTAGTGGTTTGGGGGGCAGGGGTGACACCGGGGAGCTGTTTTTT. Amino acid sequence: CASGLGGRGDTGELFF.

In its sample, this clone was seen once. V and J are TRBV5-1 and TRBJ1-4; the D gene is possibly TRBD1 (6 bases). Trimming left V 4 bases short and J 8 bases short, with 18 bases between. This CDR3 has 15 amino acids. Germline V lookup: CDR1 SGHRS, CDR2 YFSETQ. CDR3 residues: CASSPDSRLIEKLFF. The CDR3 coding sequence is TGCGCCAGCAGCCCGGACAGCCGCTTGATCGAAAAACTGTTTTTT.

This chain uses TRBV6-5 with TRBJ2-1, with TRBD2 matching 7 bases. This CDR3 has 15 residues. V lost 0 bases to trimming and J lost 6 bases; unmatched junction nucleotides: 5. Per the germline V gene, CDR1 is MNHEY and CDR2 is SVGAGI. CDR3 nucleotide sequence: TGTGCCAGCAGTTACTCGGGCGGGAGCCTCAATGAGCAGTTCTTC. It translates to CASSYSGGSLNEQFF.

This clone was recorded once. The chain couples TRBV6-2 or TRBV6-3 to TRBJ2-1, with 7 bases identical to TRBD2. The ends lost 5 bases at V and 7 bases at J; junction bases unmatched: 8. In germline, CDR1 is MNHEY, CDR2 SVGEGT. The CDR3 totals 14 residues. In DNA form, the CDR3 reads TGTGCCAGCAGTGCTACTAGCGTTCAAAATGAGCAGTTCTTC. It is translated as CASSATSVQNEQFF.

The CDR3 loop is CASSVVWSASGSDGTQYF. For the CDR3, the DNA is TGTGCCAGCAGTGTGGTATGGTCGGCTAGCGGGAGTGATGGGACGCAGTATTTT. This chain uses TRBV6-4 with TRBJ2-3, with TRBD2 identical over 10 bases. Unmatched junction bases numbered 19, after V lost 4 bases and J lost 9 bases. This CDR3 region has 18 residues. The V gene's germline CDR1 is MRHNA and CDR2 SNTAGT.

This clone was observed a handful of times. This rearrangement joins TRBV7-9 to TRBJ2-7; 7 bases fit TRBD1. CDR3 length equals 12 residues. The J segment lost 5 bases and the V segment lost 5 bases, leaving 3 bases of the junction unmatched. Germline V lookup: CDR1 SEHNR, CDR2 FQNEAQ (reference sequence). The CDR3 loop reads CASSLTGDEQYF. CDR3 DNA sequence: TGTGCCAGCAGCCTCACAGGGGACGAGCAGTACTTC.

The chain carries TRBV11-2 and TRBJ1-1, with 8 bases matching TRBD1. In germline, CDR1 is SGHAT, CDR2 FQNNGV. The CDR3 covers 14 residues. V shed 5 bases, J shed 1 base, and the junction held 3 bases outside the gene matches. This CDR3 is CASSTGTGNTEAFF. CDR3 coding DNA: TGTGCCAGCAGCACCGGGACAGGGAACACTGAAGCTTTCTTT.

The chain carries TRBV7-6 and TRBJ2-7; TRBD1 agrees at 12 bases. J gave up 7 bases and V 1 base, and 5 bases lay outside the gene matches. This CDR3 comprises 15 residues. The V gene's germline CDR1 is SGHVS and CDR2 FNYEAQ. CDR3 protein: CASSLVGTGGREQYF. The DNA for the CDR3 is TGTGCCAGCAGCTTAGTTGGGACAGGGGGCCGGGAGCAGTACTTC.